A selection of T cell receptor beta chains follows, all from one sample in a study of T cells after yellow fever vaccination. TCRdb recomputed calls from the 5' RACE reads with MiXCR, one row per CDR3 protein. The sample contains 100,000 to 150,000 distinct CDR3 sequences, nearly 15% of which appear only once. Sequences were derived from CD8+ T cells sorted from PBMCs, sampled 5 days after the yellow fever booster vaccination. The receptors were sampled from a man aged 18 to 35 who received the YFV17D yellow fever vaccine. CDR3s include the opening cysteine and the closing phenylalanine or tryptophan. D genes are given only for firm matches. Rows give clone size only sometimes, using once, few, many, or a class for an expanded clone.

clone size	V gene	D gene	J gene	CDR3 DNA	CDR3 protein
few	TRBV14	.	TRBJ1-1	TGTGCCAGCAGCCAAGCCAGGGAAGCTTTCTTT	CASSQAREAFF
.	TRBV5-5	TRBD1	TRBJ1-1	TGTGCCAGCGACACAGGGGGTTACAATGAAGCTTTCTTT	CASDTGGYNEAFF
many	TRBV10-3	.	TRBJ2-3	TGTGCCACCTTATCACAAACGGGGCGCACAGATACGCAGTATTTT	CATLSQTGRTDTQYF
.	TRBV7-6	.	TRBJ2-2	TGTGCCAGCAGCTCACGTGGCAGTACCGGGGAGCTGTTTTTT	CASSSRGSTGELFF
.	TRBV7-2	.	TRBJ1-4	TGTGCCAGCAGCCAGAGGGGGGCACAGGCCTTTAATGAAAAACTGTTTTTT	CASSQRGAQAFNEKLFF
once	TRBV5-1	.	TRBJ2-1	TGCGCCAGCCGGCAGAACAATGAGCAGTTCTTC	CASRQNNEQFF
few	TRBV20-1	TRBD2	TRBJ2-1	TGCAGTGCCCCCCGCGAAGGGCTGCGGGGGGTGTTAGATGAGCAGTTCTTC	CSAPREGLRGVLDEQFF
.	TRBV12-3/TRBV12-4	TRBD1	TRBJ2-2	TGTGCCAGCAGCCCCCTCGGGACAGACAACACCGGGGAGCTGTTTTTT	CASSPLGTDNTGELFF
.	TRBV3-1	TRBD2	TRBJ2-1	TGTGCCAGCAGCCAAGACGTTGCTACTAGCGGGGGCCTCGGTTACAATGAGCAGTTCTTC	CASSQDVATSGGLGYNEQFF
.	TRBV12-3/TRBV12-4	TRBD1	TRBJ2-3	TGTGCCAGCAGCCGGGACAGGGGCACAGATACGCAGTATTTT	CASSRDRGTDTQYF
.	TRBV9	.	TRBJ2-1	TGTGCCAGCAGCAATAACGCACGGGGGAGCTCCTACAATGAGCAGTTCTTC	CASSNNARGSSYNEQFF
.	TRBV2	.	TRBJ2-3	TGTGCCAGCAACGAGGGAGCTATAGCAGATACGCAGTATTTT	CASNEGAIADTQYF
.	TRBV7-9	.	TRBJ2-1	TGTGCCAGCAGCCAATTCCAGGAGTTCTTC	CASSQFQEFF
many	TRBV6-6	.	TRBJ2-7	TGTGCCAGCAGTTACTCCCCCGCCAGGGACTACGAGCAGTACTTC	CASSYSPARDYEQYF
.	TRBV4-1	.	TRBJ1-6	TGCGCCAGCAGCCAGATTTACCCCCCCTCCGCCTATAATTCACCCCTCCACTTT	CASSQIYPPSAYNSPLHF
few	TRBV12-3/TRBV12-4	.	TRBJ2-2	TGTGCCAGCGGCCCGACCGGGATGGGGGAGTACACCGGGGAGCTGTTTTTT	CASGPTGMGEYTGELFF
.	TRBV7-8	TRBD2	TRBJ2-1	TGTGCCAGCAGCCAAGGGACTAGCGGAACTAATGAGCAGTTCTTC	CASSQGTSGTNEQFF
.	TRBV27	TRBD1	TRBJ1-6	TGTGCCAGCAGTTTGCAGGGGGACCTTTATAATTCACCCCTCCACTTT	CASSLQGDLYNSPLHF
few	TRBV5-6	.	TRBJ2-3	TGTGCCAGCAGCTCCGCCCAGGCGTCAGGGTCAAGAGATACGCAGTATTTT	CASSSAQASGSRDTQYF
.	TRBV29-1	TRBD2	TRBJ2-5	TGCAGCGTTGAACCCCCGCGGGGGGAAGAGACCCAGTACTTC	CSVEPPRGEETQYF
few	TRBV7-9	.	TRBJ2-2	TGTGCCAGCAGCTGGGGACCCGGGGAGCTGTTTTTT	CASSWGPGELFF
few	TRBV6-1	.	TRBJ1-1	TGTGCCAGCATTTTCCCCGGGAGGAAGAACACTGAAGCTTTCTTT	CASIFPGRKNTEAFF
few	TRBV5-6	.	TRBJ1-2	TGTGCCAGCAGCTTGGACGGCATCTATGGCTACACCTTC	CASSLDGIYGYTF